A single T cell receptor beta chain is shown here with its context. Assay used: immunoSEQ multiplex PCR; TCRdb lists only in-frame clones, some missing. The sample lists some 340,000 clones; roughly nine tenths were seen once. These data are taken from a study of cytomegalovirus exposure and HLA in healthy donors. Study at large: The same platform used for the 666 first-cohort repertoires was also used for the 130 or so validation repertoires, as a later analysis reported.

Source material: PBMCs. This clonotype was obtained from a woman in her twenties or thirties in good health and CMV-seropositive.

CDR3 sequence: CATSPPDRPSYEQYF. Here the CDR3 DNA reads TGTGCCACCAGCCCCCCCGATAGACCCTCCTACGAGCAGTACTTC. The chain links TRBV15 to TRBJ2-7, with D uncertain. CDR3 length equals 15 residues. V lost 5 bases to trimming and J lost 0 bases, with 14 bases between them. CDR1 and CDR2 from the germline V gene are LNHNV and YYDKDF (reference sequence). The full variable domain, with the rest looked up from reference TRBV15 and TRBJ2-7, is DAMVIQNPRYQVTQFGKPVTLSCSQTLNHNVMYWYQQKSSQAPKLLFHYYDKDFNNEADTPDNFQSRRPNTSFCFLDIRSPGLGDTAMYLCATSPPDRPSYEQYFGPGTRLTVT.